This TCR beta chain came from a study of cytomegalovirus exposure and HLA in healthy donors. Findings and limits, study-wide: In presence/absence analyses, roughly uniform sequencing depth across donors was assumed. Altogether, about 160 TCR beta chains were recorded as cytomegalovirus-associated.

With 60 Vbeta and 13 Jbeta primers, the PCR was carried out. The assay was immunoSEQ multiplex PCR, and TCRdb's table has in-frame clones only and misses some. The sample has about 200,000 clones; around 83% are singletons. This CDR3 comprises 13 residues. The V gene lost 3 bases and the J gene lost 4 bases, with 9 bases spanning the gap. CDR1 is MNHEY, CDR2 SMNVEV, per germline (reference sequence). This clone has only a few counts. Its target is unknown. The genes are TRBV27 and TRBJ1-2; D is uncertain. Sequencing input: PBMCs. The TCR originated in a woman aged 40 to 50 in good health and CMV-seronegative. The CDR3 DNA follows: TGTGCCAGCAGTTTTCGTAGAACCTATGGCTACACCTTC. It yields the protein CASSFRRTYGYTF.